These 5 T cell receptor beta chains share one sample of origin, sequenced in a study of beta chain features in type 1 diabetes. Isolated RNA was reverse transcribed in full, so expressed TCRB transcripts were sequenced. The data were produced by immunoSEQ multiplex PCR, yet TCRdb's version contains in-frame clones alone and is incomplete. The sample carries hundreds of thousands of clones, roughly a sixth recorded once. Sequencing was done on a sample of naive CD4+ T cells from blood. These receptors were collected from a man between 18 and 35 years old in good health.

Only a few counts were recorded for this clone. The chain combines TRBV27 with TRBJ1-3; 7 bases align to TRBD1. This CDR3 comprises 15 residues. In germline, CDR1 is MNHEY, CDR2 SMNVEV (reference sequence). V trimming: 5 bases; J trimming: 0 bases; junction bases outside the gene matches: 4. CDR3 amino acids: CASSPGTASGNTIYF. The CDR3 coding sequence is TGTGCCAGCAGTCCCGGGACAGCCTCTGGAAACACCATATATTTT.

This clone has only a few counts. This chain links TRBV7-2 with TRBJ2-3, with 12 bases that match TRBD2. The V gene end was trimmed by 2 bases and the J gene end by 2 bases; junction bases not matched to a gene: 8. The CDR3 has 18 amino acids. Germline values: CDR1 SGHTA, CDR2 FQGNSA. The CDR3 here is CASSLPRTSGVDTDTQYF. CDR3 bases: TGTGCCAGCAGCTTACCCAGGACTAGCGGGGTTGACACAGATACGCAGTATTTT.

Concerning this clone itself: Other nucleotide sequences from this sample produce the same CDR3. The chain carries TRBV27 and TRBJ2-3; D gene ambiguous. This CDR3 region has 12 residues. Germline V gene sequence: CDR1 MNHEY, CDR2 SMNVEV (reference sequence). Between the trimmed V and J ends, which lost 5 bases and 0 bases, there was a span of 3 bases. This chain's CDR3 is CASSPSTDTQYF. The CDR3 nucleotides are TGTGCCAGCAGTCCAAGCACAGATACGCAGTATTTT.

This clone was found a few times. The same CDR3 arises from other DNA sequences in this sample as well. The genes are TRBV5-1 and TRBJ2-7; a possible D gene is TRBD2 (6 bases). This CDR3 spans 14 amino acids. The ends were cut back, 0 bases at V and 3 bases at J, with 10 bases in the middle. In germline, CDR1 is SGHRS, CDR2 YFSETQ. DNA for the CDR3: TGCGCCAGCAGCTTGGTGGCGGGAAGCTACGAGCAGTACTTC. Its protein product is CASSLVAGSYEQYF.

The V gene is TRBV6-6, the J gene TRBJ1-4, with D possibly TRBD1 on 6 matching bases. Germline V gene data show CDR1 as MNHNY and CDR2 as SVGAGI (reference sequence). The CDR3 totals 13 residues. V gave up 6 bases and J gave up 8 bases, with 13 bases separating them. Here the CDR3 reads CASSPRGDEKLFF. CDR3 sequence (DNA): TGTGCCAGCAGCCCCAGGGGAGACGAAAAACTGTTTTTT.